These T cell receptor beta chains were read from a single sample in a study of T cells after yellow fever vaccination. TCRdb passed the 5' RACE reads through MiXCR, listing each CDR3 protein once. The data show around 350,000 distinct CDR3 sequences, with 6.2% seen just once and 14% to 15% held by the top ten. The specimen comprised PBMCs, sampled 5 days after the yellow fever booster vaccination. These receptor sequences come from a man under 40 who received the YFV17D yellow fever vaccine. Each CDR3 is given with its conserved first and last residue. D genes are given only for firm matches.

V gene	J gene	D gene	CDR3 protein
TRBV5-1	TRBJ2-2	.	CASSFPTGRGVPNTGELFF
TRBV6-5	TRBJ2-2	.	CASSYGGGRELFF
TRBV4-1	TRBJ2-1	TRBD2	CASALLAGVYYNEQFF
TRBV24-1	TRBJ2-2	.	CATTPGPNTGELFF
TRBV7-6	TRBJ1-6	.	CASSARGGNSPLHF
TRBV20-1	TRBJ2-7	TRBD1	CSAIQGASYEQYF
TRBV7-9	TRBJ1-2	.	CASSSTVMTNKYGYTF
TRBV7-9	TRBJ2-1	TRBD2	CASSILAGTYNEQFF
TRBV4-3	TRBJ2-1	TRBD2	CASSQDPLRESYNEQFF
TRBV19	TRBJ1-4	.	CASSIVAGGNEKLFF
TRBV30	TRBJ2-7	.	CAWSVGQGPDYEQYF
TRBV20-1	TRBJ2-3	.	CSARGPTDTQYF
TRBV20-1	TRBJ2-7	TRBD2	CSAHSGRSYEQYF
TRBV6-2/TRBV6-3	TRBJ2-1	TRBD2	CASRLAGANEQFF
TRBV3-1	TRBJ2-1	.	CASSLNPRAGLNEQFF
TRBV7-9	TRBJ1-5	.	CASSLAGNGQPQHF
TRBV14	TRBJ1-2	.	CASSQGRGGGYTF
TRBV29-1	TRBJ1-2	.	CSVGRGLSPANYGYTF
TRBV2	TRBJ2-3	.	CANSVKAGRTDTQYF
TRBV18	TRBJ2-4	TRBD2	CASSPPDTLRGNIQYF
TRBV29-1	TRBJ2-1	.	CSAAPGAYNEQFF
TRBV28	TRBJ2-1	TRBD2	CASTGTSGNNEQFF
TRBV28	TRBJ2-3	TRBD2	CASSLGLAGGEDTQYF
TRBV7-9	TRBJ2-1	.	CASSWRIEQFF
TRBV10-2	TRBJ2-1	TRBD2	CASQLAGPYNEQFF
TRBV6-5	TRBJ1-2	TRBD1	CASSYSAGQGINYGYTF
TRBV20-1	TRBJ2-3	TRBD2	CSARDPASGRVDTQYF
TRBV13	TRBJ2-1	.	CASSRRSSYNEQFF
TRBV20-1	TRBJ2-2	TRBD1	CSARRTGTNTGELFF
TRBV12-3/TRBV12-4	TRBJ2-3	.	CASSFEGQAHKQYF
TRBV4-3	TRBJ2-7	TRBD1	CASSPQQGAYEQYF
TRBV24-1	TRBJ2-1	.	CATSDTRTSFDEQFF
TRBV6-5	TRBJ2-7	.	CASSYSTGRQTYEQYF
TRBV4-2	TRBJ2-4	.	CASSPTGIAKNIQYF
TRBV20-1	TRBJ1-1	.	CSARGGSTEAFF
TRBV7-6	TRBJ2-1	.	CARGWDEQFF
TRBV7-6	TRBJ1-2	TRBD1	CASSPRGGWDGYTF
TRBV4-3	TRBJ2-4	.	CASSQDFPPRGKNIQYF
TRBV29-1	TRBJ2-5	.	CSVENPNKETQYF
TRBV15	TRBJ2-7	.	CATSRPFGEQYF
TRBV12-3/TRBV12-4	TRBJ2-1	TRBD1	CASRKVLGQGTYNEQFF
TRBV5-1	TRBJ2-1	.	CASSLGGRRGKNPNEQFF
TRBV12-3/TRBV12-4	TRBJ2-7	.	CASSLSGDKQYF
TRBV5-1	TRBJ2-1	TRBD1	CATLPGTGAYNEQFF
TRBV20-1	TRBJ2-7	.	CSANTLGEQYF
TRBV6-1	TRBJ1-2	TRBD1	CASIPTGGIDGYTF
TRBV5-1	TRBJ2-6	.	CASSLAGLAIPDSGANVLTF
TRBV6-5	TRBJ2-2	.	CASTDLTGELFF
TRBV20-1	TRBJ1-1	.	CSAREPVGENTEAFF
TRBV29-1	TRBJ2-2	TRBD2	CSVAGLAGAGELFF
TRBV10-3	TRBJ2-7	.	CAISESGEQYF
TRBV20-1	TRBJ2-7	.	CSARDLGEVTYEQYF
TRBV29-1	TRBJ2-1	.	CRVRAQSHNEQFF
TRBV5-1	TRBJ2-5	.	CASSLRRLGGGSLGETQYF
TRBV29-1	TRBJ2-7	TRBD1	CSAGQGLYDKQYF
TRBV5-1	TRBJ2-2	TRBD2	CASSLRLAANTGELFF
TRBV5-6	TRBJ1-3	TRBD1	CASGRLGTGTGNTIYF
TRBV18	TRBJ2-7	.	CASSRRLADPYEQYF
TRBV6-5	TRBJ2-7	.	CASSTTREQYF